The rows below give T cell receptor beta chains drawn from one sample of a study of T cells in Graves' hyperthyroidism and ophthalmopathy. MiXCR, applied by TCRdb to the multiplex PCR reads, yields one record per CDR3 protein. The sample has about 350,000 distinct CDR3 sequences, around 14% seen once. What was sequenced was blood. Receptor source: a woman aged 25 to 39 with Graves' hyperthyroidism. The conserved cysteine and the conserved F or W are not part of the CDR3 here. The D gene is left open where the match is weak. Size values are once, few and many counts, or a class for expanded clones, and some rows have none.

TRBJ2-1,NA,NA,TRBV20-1,SGTDQGEQF
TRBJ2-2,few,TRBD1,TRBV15,ATSRDFRGRSWAGELF
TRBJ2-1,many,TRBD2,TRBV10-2,ASSELAGYNEQF
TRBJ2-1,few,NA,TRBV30,AWTPVAAYNEQF
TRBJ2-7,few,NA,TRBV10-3,AAMDGTYEQY
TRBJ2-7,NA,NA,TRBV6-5,ASSYMGSPPDEQY
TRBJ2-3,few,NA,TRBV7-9,ASSPDMRPNTDTQY
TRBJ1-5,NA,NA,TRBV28,ASSPAGSNNQPQH
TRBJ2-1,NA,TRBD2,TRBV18,ASSPSVAGEMLNEQF
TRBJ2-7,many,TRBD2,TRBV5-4,ASSRGAGTSGLEQY
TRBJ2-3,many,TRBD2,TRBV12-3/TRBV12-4,ASLVGGRVTDTQY
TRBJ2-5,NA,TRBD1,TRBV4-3,ASSPRQGGKQETQY
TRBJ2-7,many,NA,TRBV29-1,SVGQPESYEQY
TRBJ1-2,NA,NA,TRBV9,ASSDTTNYGYT
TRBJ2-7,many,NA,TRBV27,ASSIVRRGSYEQY
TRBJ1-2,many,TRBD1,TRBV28,ASSFPRDRGSSYT
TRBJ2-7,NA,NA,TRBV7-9,ASSAGTPSSYEQY
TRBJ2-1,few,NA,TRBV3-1,ASSPRTTRTNEQF
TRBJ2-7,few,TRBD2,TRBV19,ASRKTSGPYEQY
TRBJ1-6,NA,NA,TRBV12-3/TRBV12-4,ASTMTGTNSPLH
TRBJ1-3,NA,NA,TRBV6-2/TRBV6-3,ASSMDVRSGNTIY
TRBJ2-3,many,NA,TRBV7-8,ASSLDPMPDTQY
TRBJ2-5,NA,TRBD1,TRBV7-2,ASSFDRGIETQY